One TCR beta chain is described in this entry. The antigen this receptor binds is unknown. Within one base of it there is no much larger clone, and no base qualities were kept. The library relied on the immunoSEQ multiplex PCR assay. Imported from immuneACCESS, the table was reduced by TCRdb to in-frame sequences with V and J called. These copies leave out some clones; in studies compared against another copy, an unresolved V gene accounts for under half, and the cause of the remainder is not known. This sample lists 100,000 or so clones; 85% to 95% were detected once. The ten largest clones capture 1.2% of the sample. This sample is part of a study of T cell changes during pregnancy in multiple sclerosis (dated by TCRdb to the late 2010s). Broadly, across the study: In women with multiple sclerosis, the researchers looked at how the T cell repertoire shifted as pregnancy progressed.

Spanning cysteine to phenylalanine, the CDR3 consists of 15 amino acids. The entry retains the CDR3 DNA only, 45 bases that are in frame from base 1. The germline V gene encodes CDR1 MRHNA and CDR2 SNTAGT. V and J lose 6 bases and 1 base, and a span of 15 bases separates them. Recombination joined TRBV6-4 with TRBJ1-2; matching of 6 bases hints at TRBD1 as the D gene. The clonotype was recovered from a female donor with multiple sclerosis, enrolled in a pregnancy study. This specimen consisted of peripheral blood, obtained in the second trimester of pregnancy. The CDR3 loop reads CASSPTGSINYGYTF. The DNA reads TGTGCCAGCAGCCCAACAGGGTCGATTAACTATGGCTACACCTTC.